This TCR beta chain was observed in a study of control samples from healthy donors and cancer patients. Here immunoSEQ multiplex PCR was the method, and the copy in TCRdb shows in-frame clones only, minus some. The sample has 150,000 to 200,000 clones; the top ten hold 2.2%. This CDR3 is 15 amino acids long. CDR1 and CDR2 (germline): SNHLY, FYNNEI. V shed 6 bases, J shed 6 bases, and the junction held 11 bases outside the gene matches. This sequence joins TRBV2 and TRBJ1-5; 7 positions match TRBD1. Sequencing was performed on blood. The sequence was obtained from a woman in her 30s in good health. The CDR3 loop reads CASRQQGLLSQPQHF. DNA of the CDR3: TGTGCCAGCAGGCAACAGGGGTTGTTGAGTCAGCCCCAGCATTTT.